This T cell receptor beta chain stems from a study of T cell clonotyping in hematopoietic cell transplantation (dated by TCRdb to 2020 to 2023). About the study as a whole: A total of over 130 blood samples were gathered in the study from roughly 37 consecutive transplant recipients along with their related donors. Patients were recruited between 2015 and January 2017 and followed until September 2020 or death. For about 5 patients, samples were drawn at the onset of acute graft-versus-host disease and then compared against samples from patients who never went on to develop GVHD. Overall results and qualifications from the work: The sample size was limited, and because cells were not sorted, the contributions of CD4 and CD8 repertoires could not be separated. Overlap with donor repertoires was found for only a small fraction of recipient repertoires, with over 95% found to appear de novo at the given depth. A decrease in recipient TCR diversity was observed after transplant, and a progressive increase in pathologically expanded clonotypes was seen from day 30 to day 180. Broader TCR repertoire diversity after transplant was predicted by Inverse Simpson Index values from donors and from recipients before transplant.

V loses 1 base of germline sequence and J loses 8 bases, and the interval between the two ends is 14 bases. The CDR3 runs 14 amino acids, cysteine and phenylalanine included. CDR3 DNA only is kept here, 42 bases in frame from base 1. CDR1 and CDR2 are drawn from the germline V gene: SGHTA, FQGNSA. The sample's time point label, in plain terms: recipient sample taken at acute GVHD onset. Blood from recipients was drawn roughly 28 days before transplant, then again at days 30, 100 and 180 after transplant. Using Nuclei Lysis Solution, genomic DNA was extracted from unfractionated peripheral blood mononuclear cells that were either fresh or cryopreserved. The immunoSEQ assay, a bias-controlled multiplex PCR using V- and J-specific primers, was used to amplify TCR beta CDR3 regions from genomic DNA. A proprietary barcode and Illumina adapter sequences were added to the CDR3 amplicons in a second PCR step. An Illumina MiSeq instrument was used for sequencing of the CDR3 libraries. Per the authors' processing: Export and quality control were done with immunoSEQ Analyzer 3.0, while downstream analyses used R Bioconductor and Immunarch. Repertoire metrics were calculated using only productive rearrangements within the normalized downsampled data set. Clonotypes larger than 5 templates in the normalized cohort were defined as pathologically expanded. Repertoire diversity was measured with the Inverse Simpson Index. CMV-specificity analyses were carried out on the non-normalized data set to capture all clonotypes. Held by TCRdb, this immuneACCESS table contains in-frame sequences only and omits some clones. Under half of the omission traces to an unresolved V gene where checked; the cause of the rest is unknown. The V and J calls and the clone size are those of that table, but D and trimming were determined from the DNA. The sample table shows approximately 8,800 clones, and approximately 80% are seen once. The ten largest clones add up to around 50% of the sample.

To note about this clone: The antigen it recognizes is unknown. The input lacks base qualities; no much larger clone sits a single base away.

The origin of this receptor is a male patient aged 60 to 75 who had an allogeneic stem cell transplant from an unrelated donor, so the T cells may come from the graft donor. Some clones in this sample may be carry-over from other donors' samples. The rearrangement joined TRBV7-2 to TRBJ1-2; the D gene is unclear. The sequences come from PBMCs, collected at the time of graft-versus-host disease after allogeneic stem cell transplant. The CDR3 here reads CASSLGGGGLGYTF. The base sequence is TGTGCCAGCAGCTTAGGCGGCGGAGGGTTGGGCTACACCTTC.